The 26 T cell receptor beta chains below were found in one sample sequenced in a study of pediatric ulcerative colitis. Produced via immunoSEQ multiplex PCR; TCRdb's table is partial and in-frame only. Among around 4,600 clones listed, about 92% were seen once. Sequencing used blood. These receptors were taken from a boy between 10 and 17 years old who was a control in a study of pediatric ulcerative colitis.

DNA of the CDR3: TGCGCCAGCATGGGGTGGGGGAGTGATCACGAGACCCAGTACTTC. The encoded protein is CASMGWGSDHETQYF. The chain recombines TRBV5-1 with TRBJ2-5, with D perhaps matching TRBD1 or TRBD2 (5 bases each). V lost 6 bases to trimming and J lost 5 bases, with 20 bases between them. Looked up from germline, CDR1 is SGHRS and CDR2 is YFSETQ. CDR3 length: 15 residues. Supplemented by reference TRBV5-1 and TRBJ2-5, the full variable domain reads KAGVTQTPRYLIKTRGQQVTLSCSPISGHRSVSWYQQTPGQGLQFLFEYFSETQRNKGNFPGRFSGRQFSNSRSEMNVSTLELGDSALYLCASMGWGSDHETQYFGPGTRLLVL.

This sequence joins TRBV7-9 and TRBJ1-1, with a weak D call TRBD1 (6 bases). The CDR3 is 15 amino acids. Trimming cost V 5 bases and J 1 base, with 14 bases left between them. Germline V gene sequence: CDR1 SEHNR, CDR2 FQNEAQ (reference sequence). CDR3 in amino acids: CASSAYRERNTEAFF. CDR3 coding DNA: TGTGCCAGCAGCGCGTACAGGGAGAGGAACACTGAAGCTTTCTTT.

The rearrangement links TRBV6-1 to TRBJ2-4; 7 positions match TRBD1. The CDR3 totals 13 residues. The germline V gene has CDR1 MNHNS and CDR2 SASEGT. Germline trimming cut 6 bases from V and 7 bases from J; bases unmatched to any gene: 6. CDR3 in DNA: TGTGCCAGCAGGACCGGGACAGTCAACATTCAGTACTTC. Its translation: CASRTGTVNIQYF.

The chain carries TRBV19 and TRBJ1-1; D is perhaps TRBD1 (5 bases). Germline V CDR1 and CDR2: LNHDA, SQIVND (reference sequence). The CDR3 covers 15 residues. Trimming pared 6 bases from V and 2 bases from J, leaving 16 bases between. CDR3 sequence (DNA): TGTGCCAGTAGCCCCCGGGGGGTTGGTAACACTGAAGCTTTCTTT. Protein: CASSPRGVGNTEAFF.

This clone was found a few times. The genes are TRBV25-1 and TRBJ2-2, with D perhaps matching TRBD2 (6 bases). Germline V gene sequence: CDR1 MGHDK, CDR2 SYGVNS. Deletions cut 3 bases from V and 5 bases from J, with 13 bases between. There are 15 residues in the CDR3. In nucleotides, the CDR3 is TGTGCCAGCAGTGAGGGGGGATTTCATACCGGGGAGCTGTTTTTT. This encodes CASSEGGFHTGELFF.

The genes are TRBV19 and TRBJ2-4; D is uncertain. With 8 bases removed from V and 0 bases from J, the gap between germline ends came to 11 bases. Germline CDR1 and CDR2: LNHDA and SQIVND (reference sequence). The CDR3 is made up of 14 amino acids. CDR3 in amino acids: CASSYSLAKNIQYF. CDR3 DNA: TGTGCCAGTTCGTACTCCTTAGCCAAAAACATTCAGTACTTC.

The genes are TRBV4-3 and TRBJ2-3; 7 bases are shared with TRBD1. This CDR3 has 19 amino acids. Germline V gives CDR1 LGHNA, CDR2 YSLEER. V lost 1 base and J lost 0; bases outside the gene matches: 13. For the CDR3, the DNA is TGCGCCAGCAGCCAAGTGCCATACCGGGACAGTGAAAGCACAGATACGCAGTATTTT. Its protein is CASSQVPYRDSESTDTQYF.

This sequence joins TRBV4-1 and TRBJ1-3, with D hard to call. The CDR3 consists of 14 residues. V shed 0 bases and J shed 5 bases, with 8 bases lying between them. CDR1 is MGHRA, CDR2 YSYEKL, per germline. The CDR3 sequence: CASSQDSYRNTIYF. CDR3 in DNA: TGCGCCAGCAGCCAAGACAGCTACAGAAACACCATATATTTT.

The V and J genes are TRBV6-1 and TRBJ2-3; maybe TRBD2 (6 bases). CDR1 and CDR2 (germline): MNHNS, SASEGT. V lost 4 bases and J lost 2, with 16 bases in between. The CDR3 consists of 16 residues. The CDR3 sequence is CASSGRDSLFTDTQYF. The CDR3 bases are TGTGCCAGCAGTGGCCGGGACTCCTTATTCACAGATACGCAGTATTTT.

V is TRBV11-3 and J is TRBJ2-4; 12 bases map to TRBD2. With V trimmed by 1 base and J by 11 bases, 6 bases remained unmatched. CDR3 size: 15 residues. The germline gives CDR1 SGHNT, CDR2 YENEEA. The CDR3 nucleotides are TGTGCCAGCAGCTTAGGGACTAGCGGGACCTGGGTTCAGTACTTC. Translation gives CASSLGTSGTWVQYF.

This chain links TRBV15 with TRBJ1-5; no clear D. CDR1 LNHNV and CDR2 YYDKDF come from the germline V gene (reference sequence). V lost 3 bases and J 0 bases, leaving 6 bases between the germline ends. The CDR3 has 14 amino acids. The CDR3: CATSSSYSNQPQHF. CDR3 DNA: TGTGCCACCAGCAGCAGTTATAGCAATCAGCCCCAGCATTTT. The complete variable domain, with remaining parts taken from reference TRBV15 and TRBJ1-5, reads DAMVIQNPRYQVTQFGKPVTLSCSQTLNHNVMYWYQQKSSQAPKLLFHYYDKDFNNEADTPDNFQSRRPNTSFCFLDIRSPGLGDTAMYLCATSSSYSNQPQHFGDGTRLSIL.

The DNA of the CDR3 is TGTGCCAGCAGCCAGAGGGCCTACGAGCAGTACTTC. Translated: CASSQRAYEQYF. J is TRBJ2-7 and V is TRBV14; tentatively, D is TRBD2 (5 bases). CDR3 size: 12 residues. Germline CDR1 reads SGHDN; CDR2 reads FVKESK. The V end lost 3 bases, the J end lost 2 bases, and 5 bases lay between the germline ends.

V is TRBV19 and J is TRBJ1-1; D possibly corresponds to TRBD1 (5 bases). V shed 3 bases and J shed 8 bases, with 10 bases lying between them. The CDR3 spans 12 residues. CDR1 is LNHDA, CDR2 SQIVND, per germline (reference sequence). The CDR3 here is CASSIGRGEAFF. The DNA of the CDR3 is TGTGCCAGTAGTATTGGGAGGGGAGAAGCTTTCTTT.

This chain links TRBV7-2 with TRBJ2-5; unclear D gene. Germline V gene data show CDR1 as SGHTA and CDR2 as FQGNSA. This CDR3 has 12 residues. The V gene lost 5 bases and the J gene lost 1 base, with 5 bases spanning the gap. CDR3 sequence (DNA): TGTGCCAGCAGCCTGCTCCAAGAGACCCAGTACTTC. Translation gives CASSLLQETQYF.

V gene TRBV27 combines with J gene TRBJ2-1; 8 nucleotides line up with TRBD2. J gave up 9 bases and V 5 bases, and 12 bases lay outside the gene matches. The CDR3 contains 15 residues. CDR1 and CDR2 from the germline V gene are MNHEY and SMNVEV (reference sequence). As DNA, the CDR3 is TGTGCCAGCAGTCTCCAGCCAGCGGGAGAGCGTGAGCAGTTCTTC. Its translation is CASSLQPAGEREQFF.

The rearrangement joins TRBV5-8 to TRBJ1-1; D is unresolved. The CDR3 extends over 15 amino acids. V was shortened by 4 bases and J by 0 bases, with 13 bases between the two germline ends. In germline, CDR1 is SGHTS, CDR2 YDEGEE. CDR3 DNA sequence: TGTGCCAGCAGCGCTTTACAGATCATGAACACTGAAGCTTTCTTT. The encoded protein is CASSALQIMNTEAFF.

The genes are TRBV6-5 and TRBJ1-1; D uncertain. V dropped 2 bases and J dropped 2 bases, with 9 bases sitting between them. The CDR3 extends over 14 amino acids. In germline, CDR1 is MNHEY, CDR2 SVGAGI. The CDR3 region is CASSYGPDNTEAFF. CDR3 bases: TGTGCCAGCAGTTACGGTCCAGACAACACTGAAGCTTTCTTT.

For the CDR3, the DNA is TGCAGCGTTGACCCTAGCGGTAGAACCTCTAGCACAGATACGCAGTATTTT. It codes for CSVDPSGRTSSTDTQYF. The rearrangement joins TRBV29-1 to TRBJ2-3; 7 bases are shared with TRBD2. Germline loops: CDR1 SQVTM, CDR2 ANQGSEA. The CDR3 loop spans 17 amino acids. With V trimmed by 3 bases and J by 0 bases, 12 bases remained unmatched.

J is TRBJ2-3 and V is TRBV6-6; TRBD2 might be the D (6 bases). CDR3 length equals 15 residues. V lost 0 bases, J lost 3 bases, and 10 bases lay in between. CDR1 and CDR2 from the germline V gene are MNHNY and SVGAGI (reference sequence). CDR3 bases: TGTGCCAGCAGTTACTCGGAGGGGAGAACAGATACGCAGTATTTT. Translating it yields CASSYSEGRTDTQYF.

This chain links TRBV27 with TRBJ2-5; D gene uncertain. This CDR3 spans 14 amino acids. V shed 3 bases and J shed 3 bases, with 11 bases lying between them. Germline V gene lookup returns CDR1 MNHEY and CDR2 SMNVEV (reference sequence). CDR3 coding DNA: TGTGCCAGCAGTTTTCGGCAGTATGAAGAGACCCAGTACTTC. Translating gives CASSFRQYEETQYF.

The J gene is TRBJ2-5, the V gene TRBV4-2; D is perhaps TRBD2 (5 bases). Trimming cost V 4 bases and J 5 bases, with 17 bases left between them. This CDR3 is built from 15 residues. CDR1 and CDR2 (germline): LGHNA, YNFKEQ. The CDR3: CASSPRTKEGETQYF. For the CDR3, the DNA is TGTGCCAGCAGCCCCCGGACCAAAGAGGGCGAGACCCAGTACTTC.

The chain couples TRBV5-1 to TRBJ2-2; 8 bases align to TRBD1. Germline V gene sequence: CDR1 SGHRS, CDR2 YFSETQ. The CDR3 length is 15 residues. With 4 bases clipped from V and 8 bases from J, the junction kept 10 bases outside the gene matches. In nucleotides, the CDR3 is TGCGCCAGCAGCAGCTACCAGGGGGCGCGTGGGGAGCTGTTTTTT. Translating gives CASSSYQGARGELFF. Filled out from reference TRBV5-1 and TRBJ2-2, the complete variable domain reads KAGVTQTPRYLIKTRGQQVTLSCSPISGHRSVSWYQQTPGQGLQFLFEYFSETQRNKGNFPGRFSGRQFSNSRSEMNVSTLELGDSALYLCASSSYQGARGELFFGEGSRLTVL.

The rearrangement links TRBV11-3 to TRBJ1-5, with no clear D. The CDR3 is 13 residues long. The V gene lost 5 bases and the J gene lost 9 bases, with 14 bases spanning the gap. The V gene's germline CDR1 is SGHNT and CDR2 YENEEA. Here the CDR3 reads CASSPKNGLPQHF. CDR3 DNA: TGTGCCAGCAGCCCCAAGAACGGCCTGCCCCAGCATTTT.

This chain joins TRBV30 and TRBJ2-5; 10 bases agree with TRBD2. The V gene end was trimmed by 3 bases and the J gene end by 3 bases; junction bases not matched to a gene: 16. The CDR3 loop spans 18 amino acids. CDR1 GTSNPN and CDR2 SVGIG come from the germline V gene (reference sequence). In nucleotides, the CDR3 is TGTGCCTGGAGCGCGAGGCCTAGCGGGGGTCCTTGGAAAGAGACCCAGTACTTC. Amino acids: CAWSARPSGGPWKETQYF.

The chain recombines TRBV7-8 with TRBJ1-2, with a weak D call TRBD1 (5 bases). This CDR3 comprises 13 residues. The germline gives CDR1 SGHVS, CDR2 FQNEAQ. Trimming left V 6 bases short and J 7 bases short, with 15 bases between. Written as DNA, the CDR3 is TGTGCCAGCAGTCGACAAGGGGCAGGTGGCTACACCTTC. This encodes CASSRQGAGGYTF.

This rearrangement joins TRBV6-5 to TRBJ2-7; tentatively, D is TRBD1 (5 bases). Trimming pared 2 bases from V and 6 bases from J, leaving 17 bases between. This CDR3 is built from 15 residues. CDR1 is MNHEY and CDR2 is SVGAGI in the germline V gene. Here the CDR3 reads CASSYPDSYLAEQYV. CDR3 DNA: TGTGCCAGCAGTTACCCCGACAGTTACCTTGCCGAGCAGTACGTC.